The sequence of this T cell receptor (beta chain) was determined in a study of cytomegalovirus exposure and HLA in healthy donors. Nominal health characterized the donors when sampled, though unrecorded immune exposures were likely. The CDR3 totals 13 residues. Trimming left V 0 bases short and J 9 bases short, with 10 bases between. The germline gives CDR1 SGHRS, CDR2 YFSETQ. PCR involved 60 Vbeta and 13 Jbeta primers. Measured with immunoSEQ multiplex PCR; TCRdb has only the in-frame clones, and not every one. The repertoire has around 100,000 clones, approximately 80% of them found once; the top ten carry 0.85% to 0.9%. There are a few counts of this clone. The antigen is not known. Other DNA sequences in the sample encode the same CDR3. Study observations and caveats: In a later analysis, about 17,000 TCR beta sequences were associated with HLA alleles at 0.05 false discovery rate. While the bulk of TCR sequences proved rare, some public TCRs turned up in many donors.

J is TRBJ2-1 and V is TRBV5-1; the D is unclear. This TCR was recovered from a woman aged 25 to 39 in good health and CMV-seronegative. The sequenced sample consisted of PBMCs. DNA of the CDR3: TGCGCCAGCAGCTTGGTTAGTTCGGGTGAGCAGTTCTTC. Its protein product is CASSLVSSGEQFF.